This section outlines one TCR beta chain sequence together with its context. These data belong to a study of OX40 agonist ivuxolimab in advanced cancers. The repertoire was sequenced with immunoSEQ multiplex PCR; TCRdb's copy has only in-frame clones and lacks some. Of roughly 110,000 clones in the sample, approximately 90% are singletons; the top ten hold around 1.2%. The sequence came from an adult with an advanced solid tumor such as melanoma, head and neck, liver or kidney cancer. Sequences were derived from CD4+ or CD8+ T cells sorted from blood, sampled in a trial of the OX40 agonist ivuxolimab.

The CDR3 is CASSLDSDQPQHF. The CDR3 nucleotides are TGTGCCAGCAGTTTGGACAGCGATCAGCCCCAGCATTTT. V gene TRBV27 combines with J gene TRBJ1-5; TRBD1 might be the D (6 bases). The CDR3 is made up of 13 amino acids. Trimming removed 3 bases from V and 5 bases from J, with 8 bases in between. Germline assignment: CDR1 MNHEY and CDR2 SMNVEV (reference sequence).